This T cell receptor beta chain was observed in a study of tumor-infiltrating lymphocytes in primary liver carcinoma. Study-level information: Patients underwent surgical resection for primary liver carcinoma. Patients, male and female, were 30 to 69 years old. The study obtained roughly 3.65 to 8 million productive TCRbeta reads per sample, similar across tissue types.

Unsorted whole blood yielded the blood RNA, and germline DNA was also extracted. There were only treatment-naive patients, all with chronic HBV infection. On this clonotype: Compared with germline, one end of the junction differs, possibly owing to a read error.

Researchers generated TCR beta cDNA from about 500 ng of total RNA, relying on a constant-region primer. Researchers made the TCR beta libraries by running three nested multiplex PCR rounds with slightly modified ARM-PCR. TRBV1-TRBV30 forward primers paired with a C-beta reverse primer were used in the first two PCR rounds, which ran roughly 10 cycles each. Using its own MiXCR run on the multiplex PCR reads, TCRdb lists one record per CDR3 protein. The sample yields approximately 300,000 distinct CDR3 sequences, 60% to 80% seen once. The CDR3 has 17 amino acids. Germline V CDR1 and CDR2: SGDLS, YYNGEE.

Material for sequencing was peripheral blood. This clonotype was sampled from a man aged 35-49 years with primary liver carcinoma and hepatitis B virus infection. V is TRBV9 and J is TRBJ2-5; 9 positions match TRBD2. CDR3: CVSSVATTSGYQETQYF. Written as DNA, the CDR3 is TGTGTCAGCAGCGTAGCTACTACTAGCGGGTATCAAGAGACCCAGTACTTC.